Listed here is a single T cell receptor (beta chain). What it binds is unknown. From germline, CDR1 is MGHRA and CDR2 YSYEKL. This CDR3 region has 16 residues. V was clipped by 0 bases and J by 6 bases, with 17 bases between them. These data are taken from a study of pediatric ulcerative colitis. Study-level findings and limits: Compared with controls, ulcerative colitis showed greater blood-rectum clone sharing. No controls had the two rectal clonotypes shared by ulcerative colitis patients. Clonal expansions reduced rectal repertoire diversity in acute severe colitis.

Sequencing depth was up to 500,000 reads per sample. Profiling relied on immunoSEQ multiplex PCR, and the TCRdb table lists in-frame clones only, not all of them. The top ten hold roughly 5.2% of the sample, which has around 64,000 clones, 77% seen once. V and J are TRBV4-1 and TRBJ2-5; perhaps TRBD2 as D (7 bases). Input material: blood. The clonotype originates from a boy under 18 with moderate ulcerative colitis. CDR3 sequence (DNA): TGCGCCAGCAGCCAAGAATCTGGGGGGGGGCCCAAGACCCAGTACTTC. Its translation: CASSQESGGGPKTQYF.